Here is one T cell receptor beta chain with its context. Trimming removed 2 bases from V and 0 bases from J, with 12 bases in between. The CDR3 is made up of 16 amino acids. CDR1 is MGHDK, CDR2 SYGVNS, per germline. This record comes from a study of T cell changes during pregnancy in multiple sclerosis. Measured with immunoSEQ multiplex PCR; TCRdb has only the in-frame clones, and not every one. The sample includes roughly 71,000 clones, roughly 92% of them seen just once. The sequencing used peripheral blood, collected in the first trimester of pregnancy. This sequence originates from a female donor in good health, enrolled as a control in a pregnancy study. This sequence joins TRBV25-1 and TRBJ2-3; D might be TRBD2 (6 bases). CDR3 loop: CASSERREPSTDTQYF. In DNA form, the CDR3 reads TGTGCCAGCAGTGAAAGGAGGGAACCAAGCACAGATACGCAGTATTTT.